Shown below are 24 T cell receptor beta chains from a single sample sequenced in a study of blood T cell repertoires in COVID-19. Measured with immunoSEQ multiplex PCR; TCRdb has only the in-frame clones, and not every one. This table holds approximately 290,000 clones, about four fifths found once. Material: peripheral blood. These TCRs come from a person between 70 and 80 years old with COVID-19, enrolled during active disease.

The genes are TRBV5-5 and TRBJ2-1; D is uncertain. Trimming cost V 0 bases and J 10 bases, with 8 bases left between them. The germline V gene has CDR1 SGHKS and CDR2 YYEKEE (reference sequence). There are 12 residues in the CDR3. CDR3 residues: CASSLVLREQFF. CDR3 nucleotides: TGTGCCAGCAGCTTGGTCCTGAGAGAGCAGTTCTTC. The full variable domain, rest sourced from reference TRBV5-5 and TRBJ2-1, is DAGVTQSPTHLIKTRGQQVTLRCSPISGHKSVSWYQQVLGQGPQFIFQYYEKEERGRGNFPDRFSARQFPNYSSELNVNALLLGDSALYLCASSLVLREQFFGPGTRLTVL.

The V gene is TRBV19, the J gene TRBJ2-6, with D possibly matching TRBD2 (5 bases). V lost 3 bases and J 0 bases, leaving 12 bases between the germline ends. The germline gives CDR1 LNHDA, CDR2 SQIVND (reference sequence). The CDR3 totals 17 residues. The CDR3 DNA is TGTGCCAGTAGTATTCCCGGGGTTCCCTCTGGGGCCAACGTCCTGACTTTC. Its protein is CASSIPGVPSGANVLTF.

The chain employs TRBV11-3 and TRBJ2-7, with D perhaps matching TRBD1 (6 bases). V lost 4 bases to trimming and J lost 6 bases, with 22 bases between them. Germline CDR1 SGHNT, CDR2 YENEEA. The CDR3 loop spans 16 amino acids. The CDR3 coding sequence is TGTGCCAGCAGCTCGTCCTGGGGACAAAAAGGCGGCGAGCAGTACTTC. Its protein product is CASSSSWGQKGGEQYF. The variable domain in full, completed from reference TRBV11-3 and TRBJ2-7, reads EAGVVQSPRYKIIEKKQPVAFWCNPISGHNTLYWYLQNLGQGPELLIRYENEEAVDDSQLPKDRFSAERLKGVDSTLKIQPAELGDSAVYLCASSSSWGQKGGEQYFGPGTRLTVT.

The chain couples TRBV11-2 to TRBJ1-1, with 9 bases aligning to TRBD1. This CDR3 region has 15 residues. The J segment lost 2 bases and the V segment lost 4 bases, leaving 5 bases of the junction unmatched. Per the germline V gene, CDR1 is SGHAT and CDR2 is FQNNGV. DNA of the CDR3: TGTGCCAGCAGCTCCCGGGGACAGGGAAACACTGAAGCTTTCTTT. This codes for CASSSRGQGNTEAFF.

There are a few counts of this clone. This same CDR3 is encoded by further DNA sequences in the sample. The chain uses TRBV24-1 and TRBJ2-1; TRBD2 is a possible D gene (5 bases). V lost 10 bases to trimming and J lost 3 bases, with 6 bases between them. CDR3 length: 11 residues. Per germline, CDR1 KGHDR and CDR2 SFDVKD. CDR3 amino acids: CATGGYNEQFF. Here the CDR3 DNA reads TGTGCCACAGGAGGCTACAATGAGCAGTTCTTC.

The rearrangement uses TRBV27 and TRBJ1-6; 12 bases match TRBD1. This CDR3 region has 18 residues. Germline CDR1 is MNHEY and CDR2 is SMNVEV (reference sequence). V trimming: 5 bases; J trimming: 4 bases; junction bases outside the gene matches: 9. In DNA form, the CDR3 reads TGTGCCAGCAGTATTCGCGGGACAGGGGGCCCTTATAATTCACCCCTCCACTTT. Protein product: CASSIRGTGGPYNSPLHF.

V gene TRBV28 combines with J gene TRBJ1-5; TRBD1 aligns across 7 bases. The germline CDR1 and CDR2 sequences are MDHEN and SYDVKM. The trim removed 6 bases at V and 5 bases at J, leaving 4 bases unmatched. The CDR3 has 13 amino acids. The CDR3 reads CASRTTGHQPQHF. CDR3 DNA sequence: TGTGCCAGCAGAACGACAGGGCATCAGCCCCAGCATTTT. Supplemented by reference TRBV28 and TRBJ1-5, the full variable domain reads DVKVTQSSRYLVKRTGEKVFLECVQDMDHENMFWYRQDPGLGLRLIYFSYDVKMKEKGDIPEGYSVSREKKERFSLILESASTNQTSMYLCASRTTGHQPQHFGDGTRLSIL.

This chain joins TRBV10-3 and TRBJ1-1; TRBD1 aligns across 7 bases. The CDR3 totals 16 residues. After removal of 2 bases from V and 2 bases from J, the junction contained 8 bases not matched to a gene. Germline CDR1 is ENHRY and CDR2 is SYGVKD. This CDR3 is CAISEQGQRGNTEAFF. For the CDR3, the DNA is TGTGCCATCAGTGAGCAGGGACAGAGGGGAAACACTGAAGCTTTCTTT.

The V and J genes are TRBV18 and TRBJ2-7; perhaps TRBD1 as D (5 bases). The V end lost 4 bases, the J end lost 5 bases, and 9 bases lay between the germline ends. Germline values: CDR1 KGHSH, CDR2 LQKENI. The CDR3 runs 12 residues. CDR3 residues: CASSLAGHEQYF. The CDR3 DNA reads TGTGCCAGCTCACTGGCAGGGCACGAGCAGTACTTC.

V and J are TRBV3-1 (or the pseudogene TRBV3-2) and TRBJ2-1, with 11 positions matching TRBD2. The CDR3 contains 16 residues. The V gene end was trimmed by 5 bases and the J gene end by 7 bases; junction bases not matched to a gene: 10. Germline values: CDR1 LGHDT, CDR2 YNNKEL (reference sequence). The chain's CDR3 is CASSYHLAGGLNEQFF. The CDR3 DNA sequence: TGTGCCAGCAGCTACCATTTAGCGGGAGGGTTGAATGAGCAGTTCTTC.

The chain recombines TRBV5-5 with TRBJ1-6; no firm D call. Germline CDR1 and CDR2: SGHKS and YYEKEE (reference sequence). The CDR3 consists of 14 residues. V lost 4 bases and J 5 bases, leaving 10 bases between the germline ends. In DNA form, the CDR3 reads TGTGCCAGCAGCAAGACGGGTGATAATTCACCCCTCCACTTT. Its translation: CASSKTGDNSPLHF.

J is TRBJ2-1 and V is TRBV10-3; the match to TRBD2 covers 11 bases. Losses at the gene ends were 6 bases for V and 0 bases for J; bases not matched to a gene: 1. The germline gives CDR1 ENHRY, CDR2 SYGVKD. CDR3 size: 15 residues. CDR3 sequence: CAISTSGSSYNEQFF. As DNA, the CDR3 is TGTGCCATCAGCACTAGCGGGAGCTCCTACAATGAGCAGTTCTTC.

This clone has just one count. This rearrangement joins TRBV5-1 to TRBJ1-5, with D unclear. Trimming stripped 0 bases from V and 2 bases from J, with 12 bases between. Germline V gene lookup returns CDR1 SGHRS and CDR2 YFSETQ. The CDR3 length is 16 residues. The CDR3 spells CASSLEPLSGNQPQHF. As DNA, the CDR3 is TGCGCCAGCAGCTTGGAACCCCTAAGCGGCAATCAGCCCCAGCATTTT.

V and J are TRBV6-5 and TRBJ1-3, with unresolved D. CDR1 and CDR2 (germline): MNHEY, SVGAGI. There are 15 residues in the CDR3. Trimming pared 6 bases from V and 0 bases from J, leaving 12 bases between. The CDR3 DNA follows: TGTGCCAGCAGGTATGACTGGAGCTCTGGAAACACCATATATTTT. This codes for CASRYDWSSGNTIYF.

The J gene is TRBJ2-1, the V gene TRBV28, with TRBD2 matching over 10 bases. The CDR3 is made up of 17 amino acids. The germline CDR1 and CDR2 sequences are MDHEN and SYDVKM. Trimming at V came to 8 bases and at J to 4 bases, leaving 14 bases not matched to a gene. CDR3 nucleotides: TGTGCCAGCTGGGAGGAACCGGGACTAGCGACGTACAATGAGCAGTTCTTC. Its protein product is CASWEEPGLATYNEQFF.

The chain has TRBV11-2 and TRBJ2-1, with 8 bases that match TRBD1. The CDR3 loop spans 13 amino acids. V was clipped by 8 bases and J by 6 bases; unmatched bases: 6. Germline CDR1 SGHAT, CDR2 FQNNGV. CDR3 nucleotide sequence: TGTGCCAGCGGCGGACAGGGTAGCAATGAGCAGTTCTTC. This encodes CASGGQGSNEQFF.

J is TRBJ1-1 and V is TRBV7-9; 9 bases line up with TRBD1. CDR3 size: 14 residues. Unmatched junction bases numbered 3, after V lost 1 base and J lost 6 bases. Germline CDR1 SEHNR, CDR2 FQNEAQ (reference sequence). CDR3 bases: TGTGCCAGCAGCTTAGGACAGGGGGTGGCTGAAGCTTTCTTT. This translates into CASSLGQGVAEAFF.

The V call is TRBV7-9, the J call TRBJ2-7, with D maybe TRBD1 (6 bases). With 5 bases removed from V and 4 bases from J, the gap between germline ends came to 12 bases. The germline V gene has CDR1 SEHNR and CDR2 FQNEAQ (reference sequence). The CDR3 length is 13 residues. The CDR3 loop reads CASSTRGQYEQYF. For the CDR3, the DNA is TGTGCCAGCAGCACCCGAGGACAGTACGAGCAGTACTTC.

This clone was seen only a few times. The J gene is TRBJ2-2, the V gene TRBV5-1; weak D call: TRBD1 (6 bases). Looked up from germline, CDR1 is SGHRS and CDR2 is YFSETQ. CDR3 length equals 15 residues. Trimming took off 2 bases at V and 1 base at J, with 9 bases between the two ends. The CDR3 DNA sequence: TGCGCCAGCAGCTTCTCAGGGGAGAACACCGGGGAGCTGTTTTTT. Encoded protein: CASSFSGENTGELFF.

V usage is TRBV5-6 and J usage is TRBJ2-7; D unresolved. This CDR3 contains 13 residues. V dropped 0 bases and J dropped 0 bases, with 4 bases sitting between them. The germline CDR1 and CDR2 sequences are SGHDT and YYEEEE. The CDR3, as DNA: TGTGCCAGCAGCTTGGCTACCTCCTACGAGCAGTACTTC. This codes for CASSLATSYEQYF.

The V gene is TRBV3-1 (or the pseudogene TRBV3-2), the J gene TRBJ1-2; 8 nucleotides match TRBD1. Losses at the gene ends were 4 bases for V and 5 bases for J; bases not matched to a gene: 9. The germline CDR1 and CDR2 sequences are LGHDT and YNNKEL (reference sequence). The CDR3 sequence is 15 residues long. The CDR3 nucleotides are TGTGCCAGCAGCCCGTTGAACAGGGGGGAGTATGGCTACACCTTC. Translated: CASSPLNRGEYGYTF.

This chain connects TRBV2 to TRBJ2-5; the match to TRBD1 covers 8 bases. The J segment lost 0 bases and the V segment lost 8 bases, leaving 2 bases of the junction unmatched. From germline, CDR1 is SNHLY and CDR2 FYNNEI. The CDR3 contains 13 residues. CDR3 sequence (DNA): TGTGCCAGCCGACAGGGGTACCAAGAGACCCAGTACTTC. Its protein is CASRQGYQETQYF.

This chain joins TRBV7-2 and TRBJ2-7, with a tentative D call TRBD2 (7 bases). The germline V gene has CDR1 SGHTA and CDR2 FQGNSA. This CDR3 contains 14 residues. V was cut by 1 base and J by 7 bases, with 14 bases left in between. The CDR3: CASSLVGGAQEQYF. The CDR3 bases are TGTGCCAGCAGCTTAGTAGGGGGGGCGCAGGAGCAGTACTTC.

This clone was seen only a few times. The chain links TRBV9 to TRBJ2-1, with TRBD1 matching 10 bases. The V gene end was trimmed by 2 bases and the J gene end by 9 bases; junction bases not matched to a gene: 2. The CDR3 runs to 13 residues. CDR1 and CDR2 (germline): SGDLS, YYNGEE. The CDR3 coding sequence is TGTGCCAGCAGCGTCGACAGGGGGCGTGAGCAGTTCTTC. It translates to CASSVDRGREQFF.